Listed below are T cell receptor beta chains from one sample, sequenced in a study of T cells in Graves' hyperthyroidism and ophthalmopathy. TCRdb re-analysed the multiplex PCR reads in MiXCR, keeping a single row per CDR3 protein. Of more than 300,000 distinct CDR3 sequences listed, about a sixth are singletons. Input material: blood. The source is a woman aged 25 to 39 with Graves' hyperthyroidism that later progressed to Graves' ophthalmopathy. Each CDR3 is given with its conserved first and last residue. The D gene is left open where the match is weak. Expanded clones get a size class; other rows say once, few or many, or leave the size out.

v_gene: TRBV28
d_gene: -
j_gene: TRBJ2-1
abundance: many
CDR3aa: CASSLQGDEQFF
CDR3nt: TGTGCCAGCAGTCTTCAGGGCGATGAGCAGTTCTTC

v_gene: TRBV6-2/TRBV6-3
d_gene: TRBD2
j_gene: TRBJ2-1
abundance: few
CDR3aa: CASSPTSGEGNEQFF
CDR3nt: TGTGCCAGCAGCCCAACCAGCGGGGAGGGCAATGAGCAGTTCTTC

v_gene: TRBV2
d_gene: -
j_gene: TRBJ1-4
abundance: -
CDR3aa: CASSEIVEGSNEKLFF
CDR3nt: TGTGCCAGCAGTGAAATCGTAGAGGGCAGTAATGAAAAACTGTTTTTT

v_gene: TRBV28
d_gene: -
j_gene: TRBJ2-3
abundance: many
CDR3aa: CASFAYDTDTQYF
CDR3nt: TGTGCCAGCTTTGCCTATGACACAGATACGCAGTATTTT

v_gene: TRBV11-3
d_gene: -
j_gene: TRBJ2-1
abundance: -
CDR3aa: CASSRLDGEQFF
CDR3nt: TGTGCCAGCAGCCGACTGGACGGTGAGCAGTTCTTC

v_gene: TRBV5-5
d_gene: -
j_gene: TRBJ2-1
abundance: -
CDR3aa: CASSWVKAPYYNEQFF
CDR3nt: TGTGCCAGCAGCTGGGTCAAGGCCCCGTACTACAATGAGCAGTTCTTC

v_gene: TRBV12-5
d_gene: -
j_gene: TRBJ2-1
abundance: -
CDR3aa: CASGPGDNEQFF
CDR3nt: TGTGCTAGTGGCCCGGGAGACAATGAGCAGTTCTTC

v_gene: TRBV12-3/TRBV12-4
d_gene: -
j_gene: TRBJ2-4
abundance: -
CDR3aa: CASSSMGGVYF
CDR3nt: TGTGCCAGCAGTTCAATGGGGGGAGTGTACTTC

v_gene: TRBV14
d_gene: -
j_gene: TRBJ1-2
abundance: many
CDR3aa: CASSQDPGGNYGYTF
CDR3nt: TGTGCCAGCAGCCAAGATCCGGGCGGCAACTATGGCTACACCTTC

v_gene: TRBV28
d_gene: -
j_gene: TRBJ2-1
abundance: many
CDR3aa: CASSLQRTGRDEQFF
CDR3nt: TGTGCCAGCAGTCTCCAGAGGACAGGGAGGGATGAGCAGTTCTTC

v_gene: TRBV29-1
d_gene: -
j_gene: TRBJ1-2
abundance: many
CDR3aa: CSVETGYYGYTF
CDR3nt: TGCAGCGTTGAGACGGGATACTATGGCTACACCTTC

v_gene: TRBV5-4
d_gene: TRBD2
j_gene: TRBJ2-1
abundance: few
CDR3aa: CASSLLAGPWGEQFF
CDR3nt: TGTGCCAGCAGCTTGCTAGCGGGGCCCTGGGGTGAGCAGTTCTTC

v_gene: TRBV28
d_gene: -
j_gene: TRBJ1-5
abundance: many
CDR3aa: CASSLVGQGFNQPQHF
CDR3nt: TGTGCCAGCAGTTTGGTTGGGCAGGGGTTCAATCAGCCCCAGCATTTT

v_gene: TRBV19
d_gene: -
j_gene: TRBJ2-7
abundance: many
CDR3aa: CASSQETGYYEQYF
CDR3nt: TGTGCCAGTAGTCAAGAGACAGGATACTACGAGCAGTACTTC

v_gene: TRBV28
d_gene: TRBD1
j_gene: TRBJ2-1
abundance: -
CDR3aa: CTSTFLTGTGRGEQFF
CDR3nt: TGTACCAGCACCTTTCTAACGGGGACAGGGAGGGGTGAGCAGTTCTTC

v_gene: TRBV2
d_gene: TRBD1
j_gene: TRBJ1-3
abundance: -
CDR3aa: CASNDRAGNTIYF
CDR3nt: TGTGCCAGCAACGACAGGGCCGGAAACACCATATATTTT

v_gene: TRBV4-2
d_gene: -
j_gene: TRBJ2-1
abundance: -
CDR3aa: CASSQEASYSYNEQFF
CDR3nt: TGTGCCAGCAGCCAAGAGGCTAGCTACTCCTACAATGAGCAGTTCTTC

v_gene: TRBV28
d_gene: TRBD1
j_gene: TRBJ2-2
abundance: many
CDR3aa: CASGTGGRTGELFF
CDR3nt: TGTGCCAGCGGTACAGGGGGGAGGACCGGGGAGCTGTTTTTT

v_gene: TRBV2
d_gene: TRBD2
j_gene: TRBJ2-3
abundance: many
CDR3aa: CAKTLAGDTQYF
CDR3nt: TGTGCCAAAACTCTAGCGGGAGATACGCAGTATTTT

v_gene: TRBV28
d_gene: -
j_gene: TRBJ1-3
abundance: many
CDR3aa: CASSSGTSGNTIYF
CDR3nt: TGTGCCAGCAGTTCCGGAACCTCTGGAAACACCATATATTTT

v_gene: TRBV11-2
d_gene: TRBD2
j_gene: TRBJ2-7
abundance: -
CDR3aa: CASSLAIAGEAYEQCF
CDR3nt: TGTGCCAGCAGCTTAGCAATAGCGGGGGAAGCCTACGAGCAGTGCTTC

v_gene: TRBV27
d_gene: TRBD1
j_gene: TRBJ2-7
abundance: few
CDR3aa: CASSPWAGGNEQYF
CDR3nt: TGTGCCAGCAGCCCCTGGGCAGGGGGTAACGAGCAGTACTTC

v_gene: TRBV6-2/TRBV6-3
d_gene: TRBD2
j_gene: TRBJ2-1
abundance: many
CDR3aa: CASSYSGTSGRANYNEQFF
CDR3nt: TGTGCCAGCAGTTACTCCGGGACTAGCGGGAGGGCGAACTACAATGAGCAGTTCTTC

v_gene: TRBV28
d_gene: TRBD2
j_gene: TRBJ2-2
abundance: -
CDR3aa: CASSSRLALDTGELFF
CDR3nt: TGTGCCAGCAGTTCCCGACTAGCGCTTGACACCGGGGAGCTGTTTTTT

v_gene: TRBV11-2
d_gene: -
j_gene: TRBJ1-2
abundance: many
CDR3aa: CASSLTSGRSFYGYTF
CDR3nt: TGTGCCAGCAGCTTAACCTCGGGACGCAGTTTCTATGGCTACACCTTC

v_gene: TRBV6-1
d_gene: -
j_gene: TRBJ2-5
abundance: many
CDR3aa: CASSSRTVQETQYF
CDR3nt: TGTGCCAGCAGTTCCCGGACAGTACAAGAGACCCAGTACTTC

v_gene: TRBV4-1
d_gene: -
j_gene: TRBJ2-6
abundance: few
CDR3aa: CASSGGPGVLTF
CDR3nt: TGCGCCAGCAGCGGAGGGCCCGGCGTCCTGACTTTC

v_gene: TRBV3-1
d_gene: TRBD2
j_gene: TRBJ2-1
abundance: -
CDR3aa: CASSQEVAGGAYNEQFF
CDR3nt: TGTGCCAGCAGCCAAGAAGTCGCGGGGGGCGCCTACAATGAGCAGTTCTTC

v_gene: TRBV30
d_gene: -
j_gene: TRBJ1-5
abundance: many
CDR3aa: CAWSVNSDQPQHF
CDR3nt: TGTGCCTGGAGTGTTAACTCCGATCAGCCCCAGCATTTT

v_gene: TRBV9
d_gene: TRBD2
j_gene: TRBJ2-1
abundance: -
CDR3aa: CASSVPSGSYNEQFF
CDR3nt: TGTGCCAGCAGCGTACCTAGCGGGAGCTACAATGAGCAGTTCTTC

v_gene: TRBV12-3/TRBV12-4
d_gene: -
j_gene: TRBJ1-3
abundance: many
CDR3aa: CASSLADGNTIYF
CDR3nt: TGTGCCAGCAGTTTGGCAGATGGAAACACCATATATTTT

v_gene: TRBV29-1
d_gene: -
j_gene: TRBJ2-1
abundance: many
CDR3aa: CSVPRLTGNSYNEQFF
CDR3nt: TGCAGCGTTCCGAGACTCACAGGGAATTCCTACAATGAGCAGTTCTTC

v_gene: TRBV5-5
d_gene: TRBD1
j_gene: TRBJ2-7
abundance: many
CDR3aa: CASSIDRAREQYF
CDR3nt: TGTGCCAGCAGCATCGACAGGGCAAGGGAGCAGTACTTC

v_gene: TRBV28
d_gene: -
j_gene: TRBJ1-2
abundance: -
CDR3aa: CASSLPTRRGGYTF
CDR3nt: TGTGCCAGCAGTCTCCCTACCAGACGGGGAGGCTACACCTTC

v_gene: TRBV27
d_gene: -
j_gene: TRBJ2-7
abundance: many
CDR3aa: CASSLSESYEQYF
CDR3nt: TGTGCCAGCAGCCTTTCGGAGTCCTACGAGCAGTACTTC

v_gene: TRBV6-2/TRBV6-3
d_gene: -
j_gene: TRBJ2-7
abundance: -
CDR3aa: CASSGRNYEQYF
CDR3nt: TGTGCCAGCAGTGGACGGAACTACGAGCAGTACTTC

v_gene: TRBV2
d_gene: TRBD2
j_gene: TRBJ2-7
abundance: many
CDR3aa: CASSKGLAGGSSSYEQYF
CDR3nt: TGTGCCAGCAGTAAGGGACTAGCGGGAGGCTCCAGCTCCTACGAGCAGTACTTC

v_gene: TRBV10-3
d_gene: -
j_gene: TRBJ2-7
abundance: many
CDR3aa: CAISESEPTYEQYF
CDR3nt: TGTGCCATCAGTGAGTCGGAACCCACCTACGAGCAGTACTTC

v_gene: TRBV5-5
d_gene: TRBD2
j_gene: TRBJ2-7
abundance: -
CDR3aa: CASSFLSGGAYEQYF
CDR3nt: TGTGCCAGCAGCTTTTTAAGCGGGGGGGCCTACGAGCAGTACTTC

v_gene: TRBV6-1
d_gene: -
j_gene: TRBJ2-3
abundance: few
CDR3aa: CASSREIRTDTQYF
CDR3nt: TGTGCCAGCTCGAGAGAGATCAGAACAGATACGCAGTATTTT

v_gene: TRBV19
d_gene: -
j_gene: TRBJ1-5
abundance: -
CDR3aa: CASSTKGFQPQHF
CDR3nt: TGTGCCAGCAGCACAAAGGGGTTCCAGCCCCAGCATTTT

v_gene: TRBV6-1
d_gene: -
j_gene: TRBJ2-2
abundance: many
CDR3aa: CASSPSALNTGELFF
CDR3nt: TGTGCCAGCAGTCCTAGCGCCTTAAACACCGGGGAGCTGTTTTTT

v_gene: TRBV19
d_gene: -
j_gene: TRBJ2-7
abundance: few
CDR3aa: CASSIDSNSYEQYF
CDR3nt: TGTGCCAGTAGTATAGACAGCAACTCCTACGAGCAGTACTTC

v_gene: TRBV6-1
d_gene: -
j_gene: TRBJ2-7
abundance: few
CDR3aa: CASSPGTAGEQYF
CDR3nt: TGTGCCAGCAGTCCGGGAACCGCGGGGGAGCAGTACTTC

v_gene: TRBV20-1
d_gene: -
j_gene: TRBJ1-1
abundance: many
CDR3aa: CSARGLGVDTEAFF
CDR3nt: TGCAGTGCTAGGGGGCTGGGCGTGGACACTGAAGCTTTCTTT